Listed below are T cell receptor beta chains from one sample, sequenced in a study of T cells after yellow fever vaccination. MiXCR was run by TCRdb on the 5' RACE reads, yielding one entry per CDR3 protein. The sample has 450,000 to 550,000 distinct CDR3 sequences, roughly 19% seen once. The sequences come from PBMCs, collected 15 days after the yellow fever booster vaccination. Receptors were obtained from a man aged 30-40 years who received the YFV17D yellow fever vaccine. Both conserved end residues are part of each CDR3. A D gene is named only where the DNA matches it firmly. Where a row states a size, it is once, few, many or the class of an expanded clone; other rows omit it.

V,D,size,J,CDR3,DNA
TRBV20-1,TRBD2,once,TRBJ2-3,CCARDGGTSGSTDTQYF,TGCTGTGCTAGAGATGGGGGGACTAGCGGAAGCACAGATACGCAGTATTTT
TRBV12-3/TRBV12-4,.,few,TRBJ2-3,CASSRETSTDTQYF,TGTGCCAGCAGCCGGGAGACTAGCACAGATACGCAGTATTTT
TRBV7-3,TRBD1,.,TRBJ2-1,CASSSRQGVDEQFF,TGTGCCAGCAGCTCCAGACAGGGGGTCGATGAGCAGTTCTTC
TRBV6-5,.,few,TRBJ2-2,CASSYPEGHVTGELFF,TGTGCCAGCAGTTACCCGGAGGGCCACGTCACCGGGGAGCTGTTTTTT
TRBV14,.,.,TRBJ2-7,CASSQTGAPREQYF,TGTGCCAGCAGCCAAACGGGAGCCCCTCGGGAGCAGTACTTC
TRBV7-6,TRBD2,few,TRBJ2-1,CASSQTGGRGNEQFF,TGTGCCAGCAGCCAAACCGGCGGGAGGGGGAATGAGCAGTTCTTC
TRBV5-4,.,.,TRBJ2-5,CASSFGAPEETQYF,TGTGCCAGCAGCTTCGGGGCCCCCGAAGAGACCCAGTACTTC
TRBV20-1,.,.,TRBJ1-5,CSARVPPQHF,TGCAGTGCTAGAGTCCCTCCCCAGCATTTT
TRBV9,TRBD2,.,TRBJ2-5,CASSATYLAGTQTQYF,TGTGCCAGCAGCGCAACATACCTAGCGGGTACCCAGACCCAGTACTTC
TRBV6-2/TRBV6-3,TRBD1,.,TRBJ2-7,CASSDPRTGEHEQYF,TGTGCCAGCAGTGACCCCCGGACAGGGGAACACGAGCAGTACTTC
TRBV27,.,.,TRBJ2-2,CASSLGGFGTGELFF,TGTGCCAGCAGTTTGGGGGGATTCGGCACCGGGGAGCTGTTTTTT
TRBV29-1,TRBD1,.,TRBJ2-1,CSVEGSTGGGYNEQFF,TGCAGCGTTGAAGGAAGTACAGGGGGCGGGTACAATGAGCAGTTCTTC
TRBV7-8,TRBD1,few,TRBJ1-3,CASSPTGTASSGNTIYF,TGTGCCAGCAGCCCGACCGGGACAGCCAGCTCTGGAAACACCATATATTTT
TRBV27,.,.,TRBJ2-3,CASSSVARRPDTQYF,TGTGCCAGCAGTTCTGTAGCGAGGCGCCCAGATACGCAGTATTTT
TRBV11-1,.,few,TRBJ2-7,CASSPDGEENWEQYF,TGTGCCAGCAGCCCAGACGGAGAGGAGAACTGGGAGCAGTACTTC
TRBV7-2,.,few,TRBJ2-7,CASSHRIGEQYF,TGTGCCAGCAGCCACAGGATTGGCGAGCAGTACTTC
TRBV20-1,TRBD2,.,TRBJ2-1,CSAQTTSGSDEQFF,TGCAGTGCCCAGACCACTAGCGGGAGCGATGAGCAGTTCTTC
TRBV27,TRBD2,few,TRBJ2-1,CASSPRLAGGPYNEQFF,TGTGCCAGCAGTCCCCGACTAGCGGGAGGGCCATACAATGAGCAGTTCTTC
TRBV5-1,TRBD1,few,TRBJ2-7,CASSLQGAHYEQYF,TGCGCCAGCAGCTTGCAGGGGGCGCATTACGAGCAGTACTTC
TRBV7-9,.,few,TRBJ1-2,CASSSIGSGYTF,TGTGCCAGCAGCTCCATTGGCTCTGGCTACACCTTC
TRBV7-2,TRBD1,.,TRBJ2-1,CASSRQGTNEQFF,TGTGCCAGCAGCAGACAGGGGACCAATGAGCAGTTCTTC
TRBV5-1,.,few,TRBJ2-7,CASSLVASSYEQYF,TGCGCCAGCAGCTTGGTTGCCAGCTCCTACGAGCAGTACTTC
TRBV7-2,TRBD2,medium-sized,TRBJ2-1,CASGPGGGSYNEQFF,TGTGCCAGCGGCCCCGGCGGGGGCTCCTACAATGAGCAGTTCTTC
TRBV20-1,TRBD1,.,TRBJ2-1,CSARSTGGYNEQFF,TGCAGTGCTAGAAGTACAGGGGGCTACAATGAGCAGTTCTTC
TRBV20-1,TRBD1,.,TRBJ2-1,CSARAGTASSYNEQFF,TGCAGTGCTAGAGCGGGGACAGCTAGCTCCTACAATGAGCAGTTCTTC
TRBV5-4,TRBD1,.,TRBJ2-3,CASSLGQGPDTQYF,TGTGCCAGCAGCCTCGGACAGGGCCCAGATACGCAGTATTTT
TRBV28,.,.,TRBJ2-2,CASSLPTRLTGELFF,TGTGCCAGCAGTTTACCGACTCGTCTTACCGGGGAGCTGTTTTTT
TRBV7-2,TRBD2,few,TRBJ2-3,CASSRGLVGDTQYF,TGTGCCAGCAGCAGGGGACTAGTAGGAGATACGCAGTATTTT
TRBV9,.,few,TRBJ2-3,CTSSAGSDETQYF,TGTACCAGCAGCGCAGGGTCGGATGAAACGCAGTATTTT
TRBV12-3/TRBV12-4,TRBD2,few,TRBJ2-1,CASRGLAGGYNEQFF,TGTGCCAGCAGGGGACTAGCGGGAGGGTACAATGAGCAGTTCTTC
TRBV9,TRBD2,few,TRBJ2-1,CASSVGARGRGYNEQFF,TGTGCCAGCAGCGTAGGGGCCCGGGGGAGGGGCTACAATGAGCAGTTCTTC
TRBV7-2,TRBD2,.,TRBJ2-7,CASSRTSSTYEQYF,TGTGCCAGCAGCCGGACTAGCTCAACCTACGAGCAGTACTTC
TRBV3-1,.,.,TRBJ2-7,CASSQFLREQYF,TGTGCCAGCAGCCAATTCTTAAGAGAGCAGTACTTC
TRBV20-1,TRBD2,few,TRBJ2-3,CSATRTSGSTDTQYF,TGCAGTGCTACCCGGACTAGCGGGAGTACAGATACGCAGTATTTT
TRBV25-1,.,.,TRBJ1-5,CASSPRRDNQPQHF,TGTGCCAGCAGTCCAAGACGGGACAATCAGCCCCAGCATTTT
TRBV9,.,many,TRBJ2-7,CASSPESSYEQYF,TGTGCCAGCAGCCCCGAGAGCTCCTACGAGCAGTACTTC